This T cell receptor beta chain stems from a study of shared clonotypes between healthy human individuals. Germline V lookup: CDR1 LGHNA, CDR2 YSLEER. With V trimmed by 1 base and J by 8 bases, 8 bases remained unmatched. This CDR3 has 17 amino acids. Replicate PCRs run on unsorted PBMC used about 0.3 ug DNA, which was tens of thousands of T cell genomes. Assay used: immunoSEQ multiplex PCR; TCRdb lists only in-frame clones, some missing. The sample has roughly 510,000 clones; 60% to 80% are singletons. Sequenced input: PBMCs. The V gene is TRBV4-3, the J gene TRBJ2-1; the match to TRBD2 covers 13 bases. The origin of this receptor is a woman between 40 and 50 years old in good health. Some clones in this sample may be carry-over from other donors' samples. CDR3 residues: CASSQGTSGRVYDEQFF. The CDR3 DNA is TGCGCCAGCAGCCAAGGAACTAGCGGGAGGGTGTACGATGAGCAGTTCTTC.